This TCR beta chain was captured by sequencing in a study of technical replicates of blood from a handful of donors. Profiling relied on immunoSEQ multiplex PCR, and the TCRdb table lists in-frame clones only, not all of them. This sample yields approximately 89,000 clones, of which approximately 96% are seen a single time; around 0.22% belongs to the top ten. Germline loops: CDR1 MGHRA, CDR2 YSYEKL. CDR3 length: 14 residues. V lost 4 bases, J lost 5 bases, and 11 bases lay in between. The sequenced sample was T cells isolated from PBMCs. The clonotype originates from a human donor in good health. This sequence joins TRBV4-1 and TRBJ2-2, with D maybe TRBD2 (5 bases). CDR3 sequence: CASSPSEGTGELFF. CDR3 coding DNA: TGCGCCAGCAGCCCCTCCGAGGGAACCGGGGAGCTGTTTTTT.